This is a list of T cell receptor beta chains from one sample in a study of shared clonotypes between healthy human individuals. Clones were read by immunoSEQ multiplex PCR, and TCRdb kept only the in-frame ones, dropping some. This table has approximately 500,000 clones, 90% to 97% appearing once. Sequencing was carried out using naive CD4+ T cells sorted from blood. These receptors were taken from a woman under 40 in good health. CDR3s leave out the opening cysteine and the closing phenylalanine or tryptophan. Fields, in order: V gene, CDR3 length, J gene, CDR3 protein.

>TRBV2|14|TRBJ2-7
ASSEWEGLAGKEQY
>TRBV19|10|TRBJ2-5
ASSISQETQY
>TRBV30|13|TRBJ1-5
AWSVSSGSNQPQH
>TRBV7-9|12|TRBJ1-1
ASSRRDRGTEAF
>TRBV15|11|TRBJ2-7
ATSRDGQGGQY
>TRBV20-1|9|TRBJ1-1
STDRGTEAF
>TRBV27|13|TRBJ2-7
ASSFSGTGNYEQY
>TRBV9|12|.
ASSTQRDSYEQY
>TRBV28|11|TRBJ2-7
ASRPRGSGEQY
>TRBV28|12|TRBJ1-1
ASRIGGTNTEAF
>TRBV27|13|TRBJ2-5
ASSDRTVSLATQY
>TRBV19|14|TRBJ2-4
ASRSPDSIAKNIQY
>TRBV5-6|10|TRBJ1-1
ASRVTEAEAF
>TRBV10-3|13|TRBJ1-1
AISESGTGRTEAF
>TRBV25-1|15|TRBJ2-1
ASRPPWGTSEYNEQF
>TRBV28|11|TRBJ1-2
ASSFKGAYGYT
>TRBV19|14|TRBJ2-2
ASSKGTSGRHGELF
>TRBV9|9|TRBJ2-2
ASSDNGELF
>TRBV5-6|11|TRBJ1-2
ASSFTANYGYT
>TRBV6-5|12|TRBJ1-1
ASSYTQVSVEAF
>TRBV30|10|TRBJ1-4
AWSARTGRLF
>TRBV11-2|13|TRBJ2-1
ASSLYSQGGNEQF
>TRBV19|9|TRBJ1-1
ASIRGTEAF
>TRBV7-9|9|TRBJ2-5
ASSWGGTQY
>TRBV19|14|TRBJ2-7
ASSTTSGRGPYEQY
>TRBV11-1|11|TRBJ2-7
ASSLWDSYEQY
>TRBV5-1|13|TRBJ2-1
ASSLDVSSYNEQF
>TRBV5-1|13|TRBJ1-5
AIRYRVFSNQPQH
>TRBV28|12|TRBJ1-2
ASSLSGVSYGYT
>TRBV6-1|10|TRBJ2-7
ASIDSTYEQY
>TRBV2|14|TRBJ1-1
ASSRREQGRGTEAF
>TRBV9|11|TRBJ2-7
ASSVGPGYEQY
>TRBV14|14|TRBJ2-2
ASSPPPSPNTGELF
>TRBV6-5|12|TRBJ2-7
ASSYQGIPYEQY
>TRBV6-6|12|TRBJ2-5
ASSYSTVEETQY
>TRBV15|15|TRBJ1-5
ATSRNLGHYSNQPQH
>TRBV5-5|13|TRBJ2-7
ASTRTDGGSYEQY
>TRBV19|12|TRBJ2-7
ASNNGQGYYEQY
>TRBV7-2|15|TRBJ2-1
ASSLHSGGLAGDEQF
>TRBV30|11|TRBJ2-7
AWSSDGKYEQY
>TRBV5-1|14|TRBJ1-1
ASSGKGQGGNTEAF
>TRBV30|12|TRBJ1-5
AWSNGVSNQPQH
>TRBV9|15|TRBJ1-2
ASSGWTGGFPNYGYT
>TRBV18|14|TRBJ2-3
ASSRTTGVAADTQY
>TRBV5-1|13|TRBJ2-7
ASSSGTSGSNEQY
>TRBV10-3|15|TRBJ1-5
ATKDSRGRGSDQPQH
>TRBV5-6|17|TRBJ1-5
ASNENWRDRGIYNQPQH
>TRBV27|12|TRBJ2-3
ASSLRGSTDTQY
>TRBV29-1|9|TRBJ1-1
SASGGTEAF
>TRBV4-1|15|TRBJ2-2
ASSRILAGTNTGELF